The 9 T cell receptor beta chains in this list originate from one sample, sequenced in a study of CD8 T cells in Susac syndrome. An amount of RNA that ranged from about 0.45 to 1 ug was reverse transcribed with random hexamers. TCRdb re-called the immunoSEQ multiplex PCR reads through MiXCR, storing one row per CDR3 protein. This sample has 150,000 or so distinct CDR3 sequences, with 90% to 95% found just once. The sample was CD8+ T cells from PBMCs. Source of these receptors: a human donor with multiple sclerosis.

This chain links TRBV15 with TRBJ2-2; possibly TRBD2 for D (5 bases). V dropped 4 bases and J dropped 5 bases, with 8 bases sitting between them. CDR3 length: 13 amino acids. CDR1 LNHNV and CDR2 YYDKDF come from the germline V gene (reference sequence). Here the CDR3 reads CATSISGTGELFF. DNA of the CDR3: TGTGCCACCAGCATTTCGGGGACCGGGGAGCTGTTTTTT.

V gene TRBV30 combines with J gene TRBJ1-4; the match to TRBD1 covers 7 bases. Germline loops: CDR1 GTSNPN, CDR2 SVGIG (reference sequence). The CDR3 sequence is 15 residues long. V lost 2 bases and J lost 3; bases outside the gene matches: 6. CDR3 protein: CAWSPSQGANEKLFF. The CDR3 DNA reads as TGTGCCTGGAGTCCCTCCCAGGGGGCTAATGAAAAACTGTTTTTT. Combining the CDR3 with reference TRBV30 and TRBJ1-4 gives the whole variable domain SQTIHQWPATLVQPVGSPLSLECTVEGTSNPNLYWYRQAAGRGLQLLFYSVGIGQISSEVPQNLSASRPQDRQFILSSKKLLLSDSGFYLCAWSPSQGANEKLFFGSGTQLSVL.

This clonotype was detected once. One end of the junction is discordant with germline, which a read error may explain. The chain links TRBV12-5 to TRBJ1-1, with D possibly being TRBD1 (6 bases). The CDR3 extends over 8 amino acids. The germline CDR1 and CDR2 sequences are LGHNT and FRNRAP. For the CDR3, the DNA is TGTGCTAGTGGGCGGACAGACTTT. This codes for CASGRTDF.

The chain couples TRBV6-2 or TRBV6-3 to TRBJ1-5; D is unresolved. The V end lost 4 bases, the J end lost 9 bases, and 13 bases lay between the germline ends. CDR1 and CDR2 (germline): MNHEY, SVGEGT. The CDR3 loop spans 13 amino acids. The CDR3 is CASSSTAQSPQHF. The CDR3 nucleotides read TGTGCCAGCAGTTCAACAGCTCAATCGCCCCAGCATTTT.

V usage is TRBV14 and J usage is TRBJ2-3; D may match TRBD1 or TRBD2 (5 bases each). V dropped 2 bases and J dropped 1 base, with 13 bases sitting between them. There are 16 residues in the CDR3. Looked up from germline, CDR1 is SGHDN and CDR2 is FVKESK. Here the CDR3 reads CASSQLGSGRTDTQYF. CDR3 coding DNA: TGTGCCAGCAGCCAATTAGGGTCGGGGCGCACAGATACGCAGTATTTT.

This clonotype was picked up one time. The gene calls are TRBV3-1 and TRBJ1-6; D uncertain. This CDR3 has 15 residues. CDR1 and CDR2 from the germline V gene are LGHDT and YNNKEL (reference sequence). The V gene lost 1 base and the J gene lost 4 bases, with 8 bases spanning the gap. The CDR3, as DNA: TGTGCCAGCAGCCAAGGGAGGGAATATAATTCACCCCTCCACTTT. Translated, it gives CASSQGREYNSPLHF.

The chain recombines TRBV12-3 or TRBV12-4 with TRBJ1-1; no clear D gene. The CDR3 totals 13 residues. V lost 6 bases to trimming and J lost 4 bases, with 12 bases between them. The chain's CDR3 is CASRYVVGTEAFF. CDR3 in DNA: TGTGCCAGCAGGTATGTAGTAGGCACTGAAGCTTTCTTT.

The V gene is TRBV15, the J gene TRBJ1-5; D possibly corresponds to TRBD1 (5 bases). Trimming left V 0 bases short and J 4 bases short, with 10 bases between. The CDR3 sequence is 15 residues long. Germline CDR1 and CDR2: LNHNV and YYDKDF (reference sequence). Here the CDR3 reads CATSRDNRLNQPQHF. The CDR3 nucleotides are TGTGCCACCAGCAGAGATAACAGGCTTAATCAGCCCCAGCATTTT.

The chain carries TRBV15 and TRBJ2-2; D might be TRBD1 (6 bases). The length of the CDR3 is 16 residues. Trimming removed 5 bases at V and 5 bases at J, with 18 bases between. Germline V gives CDR1 LNHNV, CDR2 YYDKDF (reference sequence). CDR3 amino acids: CATSPTGGAQTGELFF. The DNA of the CDR3 is TGTGCCACCAGCCCGACTGGGGGCGCGCAGACCGGGGAGCTGTTTTTT. The variable domain in full, completed from reference TRBV15 and TRBJ2-2, reads DAMVIQNPRYQVTQFGKPVTLSCSQTLNHNVMYWYQQKSSQAPKLLFHYYDKDFNNEADTPDNFQSRRPNTSFCFLDIRSPGLGDTAMYLCATSPTGGAQTGELFFGEGSRLTVL.